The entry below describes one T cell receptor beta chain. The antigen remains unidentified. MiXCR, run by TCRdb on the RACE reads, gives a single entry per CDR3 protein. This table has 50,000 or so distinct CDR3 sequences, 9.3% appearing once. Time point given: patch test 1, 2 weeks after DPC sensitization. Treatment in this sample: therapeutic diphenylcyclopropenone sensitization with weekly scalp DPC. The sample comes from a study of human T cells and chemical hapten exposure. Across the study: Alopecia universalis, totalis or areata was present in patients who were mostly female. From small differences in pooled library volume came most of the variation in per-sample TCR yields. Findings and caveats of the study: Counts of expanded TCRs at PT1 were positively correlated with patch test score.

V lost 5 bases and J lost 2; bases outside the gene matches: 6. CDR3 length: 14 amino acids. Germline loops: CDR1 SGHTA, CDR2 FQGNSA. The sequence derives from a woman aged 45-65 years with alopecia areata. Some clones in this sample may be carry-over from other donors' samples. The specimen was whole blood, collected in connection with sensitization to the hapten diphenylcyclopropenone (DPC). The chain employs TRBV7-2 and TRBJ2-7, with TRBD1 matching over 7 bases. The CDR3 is CASSPRDSAYEQYF. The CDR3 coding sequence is TGTGCCAGCAGCCCCCGGGACAGTGCCTACGAGCAGTACTTC. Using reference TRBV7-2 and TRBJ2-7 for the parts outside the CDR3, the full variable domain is GAGVSQSPSNKVTEKGKDVELRCDPISGHTALYWYRQSLGQGLEFLIYFQGNSAPDKSGLPSDRFSAERTGGSVSTLTIQRTQQEDSAVYLCASSPRDSAYEQYFGPGTRLTVT.